Below are 19 T cell receptor beta chains sequenced from a single sample in a study of CD8 T cells in ankylosing spondylitis. TCRdb re-called the 5' RACE reads through MiXCR, storing one row per CDR3 protein. Of tens of thousands of distinct CDR3 sequences listed, around 30% are singletons. The source material was blood, either unsorted or a sorted T cell fraction (not recorded which). The receptors come from a male donor with ankylosing spondylitis or in good health (not recorded which).

The rearrangement joins TRBV7-9 to TRBJ2-7; 9 nucleotides align to TRBD1. With 1 base clipped from V and 7 bases from J, the junction kept 8 bases outside the gene matches. The CDR3 loop spans 15 amino acids. Germline CDR1 is SEHNR and CDR2 is FQNEAQ (reference sequence). The CDR3 spells CASSLGGTGPSEQYF. CDR3 bases: TGTGCCAGCAGCTTAGGAGGGACAGGGCCCTCTGAGCAGTACTTC.

This chain joins TRBV10-3 and TRBJ1-5; D call uncertain. The V and J ends lost 3 bases and 2 bases respectively, with 14 bases between them. Germline V gives CDR1 ENHRY, CDR2 SYGVKD. The CDR3 runs to 16 residues. CDR3 in amino acids: CAISDHRPAGNQPQHF. DNA for the CDR3: TGTGCCATCAGTGACCATCGACCCGCTGGCAATCAGCCCCAGCATTTT.

V is TRBV7-9 and J is TRBJ2-1; no reliable D call. V was trimmed by 4 bases and J by 4 bases, leaving 5 bases between them. The length of the CDR3 is 12 residues. CDR1 and CDR2 (germline): SEHNR, FQNEAQ (reference sequence). The CDR3 loop reads CASSYYYNEQFF. CDR3 coding DNA: TGTGCCAGCAGCTACTATTACAATGAGCAGTTCTTC.

About this clonotype itself: A much larger clone lies one base from this, so it may be a read error. Because it lacks the conserved phenylalanine or tryptophan at the end, this CDR3 is likely a read error. This chain connects TRBV28 to TRBJ2-1; 11 bases fit TRBD2. Germline V gives CDR1 MDHEN, CDR2 SYDVKM. The ends lost 7 bases at V and 10 bases at J; junction bases unmatched: 12. This CDR3 spans 15 amino acids. CDR3 nucleotides: TGTGCCAGCAACCAATTACTAGCGGGGGTTAGAGAGCAGTTCTTG. Translated: CASNQLLAGVREQFL.

The CDR3: CASSPQAGGTDTQYF. CDR3 coding DNA: TGTGCCAGCAGTCCTCAAGCGGGGGGCACAGATACGCAGTATTTT. This chain links TRBV12-3 or TRBV12-4 with TRBJ2-3; 8 bases align to TRBD2. J was trimmed by 1 base and V by 5 bases; bases with no gene match: 5. The CDR3 loop spans 15 amino acids.

This clonotype was counted a few times. The chain carries TRBV12-3 or TRBV12-4 and TRBJ1-1; no reliable D call. V was clipped by 6 bases and J by 1 base, with 9 bases between them. This CDR3 spans 13 amino acids. Here the CDR3 DNA reads TGTGCCAGCAGAACCGGACCGAACACTGAAGCTTTCTTT. Protein sequence: CASRTGPNTEAFF.

This clonotype was detected ten times or more. The rearrangement uses TRBV9 and TRBJ1-4, with 9 bases fitting TRBD1. Germline CDR1 SGDLS, CDR2 YYNGEE. The CDR3 extends over 15 amino acids. Trimming took 3 bases from V and 5 from J; bases not matched to a gene: 5. For the CDR3, the DNA is TGTGCCAGCAGCGGGACAGGGGATAGAAATGAAAAACTGTTTTTT. Its protein is CASSGTGDRNEKLFF.

The chain uses TRBV20-1 and TRBJ1-1; D possibly corresponds to TRBD1 (5 bases). CDR3 length: 13 amino acids. Trimming removed 7 bases at V and 1 base at J, with 13 bases between. Germline V gene sequence: CDR1 DFQATT, CDR2 SNEGSKA (reference sequence). CDR3 region: CSVPGRANTEAFF. DNA of the CDR3: TGCAGTGTTCCGGGCAGGGCGAACACTGAAGCTTTCTTT.

At least ten counts were recorded for this clonotype. The rearrangement joins TRBV6-2 or TRBV6-3 to TRBJ2-7; 7 nucleotides line up with TRBD2. In germline, CDR1 is MNHEY, CDR2 SVGEGT. J gave up 1 base and V 6 bases, and 3 bases lay outside the gene matches. The CDR3 contains 13 residues. CDR3 amino acids: CASSIAGSYEQYF. The CDR3 nucleotides are TGTGCCAGCAGCATAGCGGGTTCCTACGAGCAGTACTTC.

This clonotype was observed a few times. CDR3: CASSPQGSGNEQFF. CDR3 DNA sequence: TGCGCCAGCAGCCCCCAGGGCTCGGGGAATGAGCAGTTCTTC. The chain uses TRBV5-1 and TRBJ2-1, with D tentatively TRBD1 or TRBD2 (5 bases each). V lost 4 bases, J lost 7 bases, and 15 bases lay in between. Germline CDR1 is SGHRS and CDR2 is YFSETQ. The CDR3 length is 14 residues.

The rearrangement uses TRBV5-1 and TRBJ2-5, with D perhaps TRBD1 (6 bases). CDR3 length: 13 residues. Trimming removed 2 bases from V and 3 bases from J, with 8 bases in between. Germline CDR1 reads SGHRS; CDR2 reads YFSETQ. The CDR3, as DNA: TGCGCCAGCAGCTTCTCAGGGGAAGAGACCCAGTACTTC. This translates into CASSFSGEETQYF.

This clonotype was seen only a few times. This chain connects TRBV29-1 to TRBJ1-2; a weak D match, TRBD1 (5 bases). Germline V gene lookup returns CDR1 SQVTM and CDR2 ANQGSEA. Between the trimmed V and J ends, which lost 3 bases and 5 bases, there was a span of 25 bases. CDR3 size: 17 residues. In DNA form, the CDR3 reads TGCAGCGTTGAGTACGCTGTCAGCGTAACAGGCCTTTATGGCTACACCTTC. This codes for CSVEYAVSVTGLYGYTF. The full variable domain, completed using reference TRBV29-1 and TRBJ1-2, is SAVISQKPSRDICQRGTSLTIQCQVDSQVTMMFWYRQQPGQSLTLIATANQGSEATYESGFVIDKFPISRPNLTFSTLTVSNMSPEDSSIYLCSVEYAVSVTGLYGYTFGSGTRLTVV.

There are a few counts of this clonotype. The J gene is TRBJ2-2, the V gene TRBV7-6; 7 bases are shared with TRBD1. In germline, CDR1 is SGHVS, CDR2 FNYEAQ. This CDR3 comprises 15 residues. Losses at the gene ends were 5 bases for V and 0 bases for J; bases not matched to a gene: 3. The CDR3 DNA reads as TGTGCCAGCAGCAAGGGGACAGCGAACACCGGGGAGCTGTTTTTT. Translating gives CASSKGTANTGELFF.

V is TRBV20-1 and J is TRBJ2-1; maybe TRBD2 (5 bases). V lost 0 bases and J 2 bases, leaving 8 bases between the germline ends. Germline-derived CDR1 and CDR2 are DFQATT and SNEGSKA (reference sequence). The CDR3 is made up of 14 amino acids. The CDR3 reads CSARDVEAYNEQFF. The DNA of the CDR3 is TGCAGTGCTAGAGATGTGGAGGCCTACAATGAGCAGTTCTTC.

This clonotype was found a few times. This sequence joins TRBV20-1 and TRBJ1-2; the D is unclear. CDR3 length: 11 residues. V was shortened by 7 bases and J by 5 bases, with 11 bases between the two germline ends. Germline-derived CDR1 and CDR2 are DFQATT and SNEGSKA (reference sequence). This CDR3 reads CSVLEDYGYTF. In DNA form, the CDR3 reads TGCAGTGTACTTGAAGATTATGGCTACACCTTC.

The genes are TRBV5-1 and TRBJ2-7; D unclear. This CDR3 has 14 amino acids. V was shortened by 5 bases and J by 2 bases, with 14 bases between the two germline ends. Germline V gene sequence: CDR1 SGHRS, CDR2 YFSETQ. The CDR3 spells CASSPGRAPYEQYF. As DNA, the CDR3 is TGCGCCAGCAGTCCCGGCCGGGCCCCCTACGAGCAGTACTTC.

This clonotype came up a few times. The V and J genes are TRBV20-1 and TRBJ2-1, with 11 bases aligning to TRBD2. Germline V gene sequence: CDR1 DFQATT, CDR2 SNEGSKA (reference sequence). The V and J ends lost 1 base and 4 bases, in that order; junction bases with no gene match: 9. The CDR3 is made up of 17 amino acids. The CDR3 DNA reads TGCAGTGCTAGAGTTTTAGTAGCTAGCGGGGGGTACAATGAGCAGTTCTTC. This translates into CSARVLVASGGYNEQFF.

This clonotype was seen a handful of times. The chain employs TRBV27 and TRBJ2-5; D is perhaps TRBD2 (6 bases). Trimming stripped 5 bases from V and 1 base from J, with 8 bases between. This CDR3 has 13 amino acids. Germline V gives CDR1 MNHEY, CDR2 SMNVEV (reference sequence). CDR3 region: CASSRGTQETQYF. The DNA for the CDR3 is TGTGCCAGCAGTCGGGGGACCCAAGAGACCCAGTACTTC.

The V and J genes are TRBV7-2 and TRBJ2-7; D gene unclear. The CDR3 is 12 residues long. Trimming shortened V by 6 bases and J by 5 bases, and 11 bases separated the two germline ends. The germline gives CDR1 SGHTA, CDR2 FQGNSA. CDR3 sequence: CASSRTVNEQYF. In DNA form, the CDR3 reads TGTGCCAGCAGTCGTACAGTCAACGAGCAGTACTTC. The entire variable domain, with the rest obtained from reference TRBV7-2 and TRBJ2-7, is as follows: GAGVSQSPSNKVTEKGKDVELRCDPISGHTALYWYRQSLGQGLEFLIYFQGNSAPDKSGLPSDRFSAERTGGSVSTLTIQRTQQEDSAVYLCASSRTVNEQYFGPGTRLTVT.